This TCR beta chain was found in a study of cytotoxic CD8 clonotypes in ibrutinib-treated CLL. Study in general: Specimens for response were gathered following a median roughly eleven months of therapy, spanning 6 to 36. Across samples, productive templates numbered more than 200,000 and productive rearrangements reached over 90,000 on average.

With regard to this clone: The antigen is unknown.

There are 16 residues in the CDR3. Deletions cut 2 bases from V and 5 bases from J, with 21 bases between. CDR1 and CDR2 from the germline V gene are GTSNPN and SVGIG (reference sequence). Approximately 2.2 micrograms of genomic DNA, which was extracted from cryopreserved PBMCs, served as the material used for the TCR beta libraries. Clones were read by immunoSEQ multiplex PCR, and TCRdb kept only the in-frame ones, dropping some. The sample comprises about 120,000 clones, about 53% of which are singletons, and 30% to 45% rests with the top ten. Study-wide results and caveats: Baseline levels of clonality went above those of age-matched healthy donors and moved with circulating CD8+ T-cell counts.

This chain connects TRBV30 to TRBJ2-5, with TRBD1 as a possible D gene (7 bases). This TCR came from a human donor with chronic lymphocytic leukemia. The specimen was PBMCs, collected after 24 months of ibrutinib treatment. CDR3 sequence: CAWSKTRRGPRETQYF. In nucleotides, the CDR3 is TGTGCCTGGAGTAAAACCCGGAGGGGGCCACGGGAGACCCAGTACTTC.